These 8 T cell receptor beta chains were sequenced from one sample in a study of spatial heterogeneity in lung cancer. General study results and limits: The number of expanded tumor alpha and beta chains correlated with mutation number.

As to time point: sample taken at primary tumor resection. For these TCRs, the target antigens are not known. TCRdb fed the 5' RACE reads into MiXCR, producing one record per CDR3 protein. The sample lists about 720 distinct CDR3 sequences; 14% were seen once. Here the sequenced sample was lung tumor tissue, taken at surgery. Receptors were obtained from a male donor with early-stage non-small cell lung cancer.

This chain links TRBV28 with TRBJ2-5; the D is unclear. CDR1 MDHEN and CDR2 SYDVKM come from the germline V gene. The CDR3 has 9 residues. V gave up 8 bases and J gave up 2 bases, with 0 bases separating them. The DNA for the CDR3 is TGTGCCAGCCAAGAGACCCAGTACTTC. It codes for CASQETQYF.

This clonotype is medium-sized. This sequence joins TRBV7-9 and TRBJ2-3; 8 nucleotides line up with TRBD1. The germline V gene has CDR1 SEHNR and CDR2 FQNEAQ (reference sequence). Germline trimming cut 4 bases from V and 4 bases from J; bases unmatched to any gene: 4. This CDR3 is built from 14 residues. The CDR3, as DNA: TGTGCCAGCAGCTGGGGACAGGACCCAGATACGCAGTATTTT. This codes for CASSWGQDPDTQYF.

This rearrangement joins TRBV5-4 to TRBJ1-1; perhaps TRBD1 as D (5 bases). Germline assignment: CDR1 SGHNT and CDR2 YYREEE (reference sequence). CDR3 size: 12 residues. V was pared by 0 bases and J by 12 bases, with 12 bases between. DNA for the CDR3: TGTGCCAGCAGCTTGGAGGGGCAGGGAACTTTCTTT. This codes for CASSLEGQGTFF. Filled out from reference TRBV5-4 and TRBJ1-1, the complete variable domain reads ETGVTQSPTHLIKTRGQQVTLRCSSQSGHNTVSWYQQALGQGPQFIFQYYREEENGRGNFPPRFSGLQFPNYSSELNVNALELDDSALYLCASSLEGQGTFFGQGTRLTVV.

In this sample, this clonotype is large. The rearrangement uses TRBV10-2 and TRBJ2-1; 11 bases map to TRBD1. Germline V lookup: CDR1 WSHSY, CDR2 SAAADI. J gave up 6 bases and V 6 bases, and 19 bases lay outside the gene matches. CDR3 size: 19 residues. The DNA of the CDR3 is TGCGCCAGCAGAGATCGATTGGACAGGGGGCCGTCTGGGGGCAATGAGCAGTTCTTC. This gives the protein CASRDRLDRGPSGGNEQFF.

The V and J genes are TRBV27 and TRBJ2-1; D is unclear. CDR1 and CDR2 (germline): MNHEY, SMNVEV (reference sequence). The CDR3 contains 12 residues. Trimming took off 4 bases at V and 12 bases at J, with 13 bases between the two ends. This CDR3 reads CASSSDMLGQFF. CDR3 bases: TGTGCCAGCAGTTCAGACATGTTAGGGCAGTTCTTC.

The rearrangement uses TRBV7-6 and TRBJ2-7, with TRBD2 matching 8 bases. Germline CDR1 and CDR2: SGHVS and FNYEAQ. Germline trimming cut 4 bases from V and 6 bases from J; bases unmatched to any gene: 8. The CDR3 length is 14 residues. The CDR3 is CASSSSAGVSEQYF. CDR3 sequence (DNA): TGTGCCAGCAGCTCCTCAGCGGGAGTAAGCGAGCAGTACTTC.

In this sample, this clonotype is medium-sized. This rearrangement joins TRBV19 to TRBJ2-1; 11 bases agree with TRBD2. The CDR3 is 20 residues long. Trimming took 5 bases from V and 0 from J; bases not matched to a gene: 15. Germline CDR1 reads LNHDA; CDR2 reads SQIVND (reference sequence). DNA of the CDR3: TGTGCCAGTAGTGCTTACGCCCCGGGACTAGCGGAGCGCTCCTACAATGAGCAGTTCTTC. It specifies CASSAYAPGLAERSYNEQFF. The whole variable domain, filled in from reference TRBV19 and TRBJ2-1, reads DGGITQSPKYLFRKEGQNVTLSCEQNLNHDAMYWYRQDPGQGLRLIYYSQIVNDFQKGDIAEGYSVSREKKESFPLTVTSAQKNPTAFYLCASSAYAPGLAERSYNEQFFGPGTRLTVL.

The V call is TRBV19, the J call TRBJ1-1; TRBD1 matches 8 bases. The trim removed 7 bases at V and 1 base at J, leaving 8 bases unmatched. This CDR3 contains 15 residues. Germline V gives CDR1 LNHDA, CDR2 SQIVND (reference sequence). In DNA form, the CDR3 reads TGTGCCAGTAAAAAGACAGGGGTAAGGAACACTGAAGCTTTCTTT. As protein: CASKKTGVRNTEAFF.